The clone carrying this T cell receptor beta chain was seen more than once but under ten times. This record comes from a study of beta chain features in type 1 diabetes. Across the study: What patients shared with healthy donors was a similar profile of age, gender and cell yields.

Expressed TCRB transcripts were sequenced because the entire RNA isolate underwent reverse transcription. Sequencing was performed with immunoSEQ multiplex PCR; in TCRdb, only in-frame clones are kept and a portion is missing. The sample records under 900,000 clones, 15% to 20% being singletons. Purities over 95% were achieved in all sorted populations. The length of the CDR3 is 14 residues. The source material was naive CD4+ T cells from blood. The chain couples TRBV12-2 to TRBJ1-1; no DNA check was done on the table's D call, TRBD1. TRBV12-2 is a known pseudogene. The TCR sequence derives from a woman under 30 in good health. The CDR3 bases are TGTGCAAGTCGCTTAGCAGACAGTCACACTGAAGCTTTCTTT. Translated, it gives CASRLADSHTEAFF.